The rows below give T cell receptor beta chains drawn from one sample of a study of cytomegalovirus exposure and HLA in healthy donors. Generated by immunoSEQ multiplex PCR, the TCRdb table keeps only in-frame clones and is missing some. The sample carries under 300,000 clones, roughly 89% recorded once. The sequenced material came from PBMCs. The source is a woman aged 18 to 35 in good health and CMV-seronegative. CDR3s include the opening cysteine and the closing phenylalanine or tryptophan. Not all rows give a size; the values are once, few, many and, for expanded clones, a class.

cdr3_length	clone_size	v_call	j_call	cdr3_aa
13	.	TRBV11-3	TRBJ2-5	CASSFGQGETQYF
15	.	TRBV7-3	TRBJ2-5	CASSLLAGKQETQYF
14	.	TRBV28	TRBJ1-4	CASSQQGSNEKLFF
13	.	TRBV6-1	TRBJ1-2	CASSDGVSYGYTF
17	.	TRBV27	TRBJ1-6	CASSLQGLNFYNSPLHF
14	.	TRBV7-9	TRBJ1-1	CASSLDRQGGEAFF
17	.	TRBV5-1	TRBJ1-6	CASSLTTGSPDRSPLHF
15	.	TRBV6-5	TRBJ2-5	CASTTADRGQETQYF
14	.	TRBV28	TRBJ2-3	CASSFLSGTDTQYF
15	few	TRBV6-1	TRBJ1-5	CASSDWTDSNQPQHF
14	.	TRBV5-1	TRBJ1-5	CASSSGTMDQPQHF
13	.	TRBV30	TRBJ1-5	CAWSVKGNQPQHF
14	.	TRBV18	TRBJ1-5	CASSPGQGNQPQHF
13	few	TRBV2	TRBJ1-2	CASIKGAGYGYTF
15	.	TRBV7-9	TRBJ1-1	CASSLGGGRNTEAFF
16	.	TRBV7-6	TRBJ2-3	CASSLALLAGVDTQYF
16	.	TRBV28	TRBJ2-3	CASSSPGLAGTDTQYF
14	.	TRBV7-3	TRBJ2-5	CASSLLGGEETQYF
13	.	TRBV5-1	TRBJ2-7	CASSLVQGGEQYF
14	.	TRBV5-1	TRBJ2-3	CASKGTSLSDTQYF
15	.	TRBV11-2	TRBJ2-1	CASSLGGRGYNEQFF
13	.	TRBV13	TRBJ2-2	CASSLADTGELFF
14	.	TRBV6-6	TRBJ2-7	CASTYAEGVYEQYF
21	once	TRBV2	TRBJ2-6	CASSDARVGGVLWFGANVLTF
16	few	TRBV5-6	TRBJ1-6	CASSLVGARTEGALHF
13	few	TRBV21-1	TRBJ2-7	CASSGRDSYEQYF
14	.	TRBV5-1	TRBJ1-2	CASSGPPQGHGYTF
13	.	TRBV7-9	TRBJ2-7	CASSPQGAYEQYF
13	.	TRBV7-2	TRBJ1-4	CASSSGTWEKLFF
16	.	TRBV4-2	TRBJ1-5	CASSQEEPRGNQPQHF
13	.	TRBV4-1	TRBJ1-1	CASSQRGSTEAFF
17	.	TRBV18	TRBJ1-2	CASSPPNRVSGNYGYTF
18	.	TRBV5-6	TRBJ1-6	CASSLAYQAISYNSPLHF
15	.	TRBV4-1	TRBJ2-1	CASSRTSGGSNEQFF
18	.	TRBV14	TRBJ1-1	CASSQGISREGGKPEAFF
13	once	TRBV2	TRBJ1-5	CASSVTGLQPQRF
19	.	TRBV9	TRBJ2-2	CASSVATVVGATGGGELFF